This paragraph covers one T cell receptor (beta chain) sequence. The data stem from a study of metastatic and nonmetastatic thyroid tumors. Thyroid surgery had not been preceded by any treatment in any patient. Germline values: CDR1 SGHRS, CDR2 YFSETQ. The V and J ends lost 4 bases and 0 bases respectively, with 12 bases between them. The CDR3 has 15 amino acids. With MiXCR, TCRdb called clones anew from the PCR reads. The sample has about 39,000 clones; 15% to 20% are singletons. This TCR was sampled from a female donor with papillary thyroid cancer or a benign thyroid nodule (not recorded which). Some clones in this sample may be carry-over from other donors' samples. The rearrangement joins TRBV5-1 to TRBJ2-3, with D unclear. Sample: blood. This chain's CDR3 is CASSPSWISTDTQYF. The CDR3, as DNA: TGCGCCAGCAGCCCGAGCTGGATCAGCACAGATACGCAGTATTTT. The full variable domain, completed using reference TRBV5-1 and TRBJ2-3, is KAGVTQTPRYLIKTRGQQVTLSCSPISGHRSVSWYQQTPGQGLQFLFEYFSETQRNKGNFPGRFSGRQFSNSRSEMNVSTLELGDSALYLCASSPSWISTDTQYFGPGTRLTVL.